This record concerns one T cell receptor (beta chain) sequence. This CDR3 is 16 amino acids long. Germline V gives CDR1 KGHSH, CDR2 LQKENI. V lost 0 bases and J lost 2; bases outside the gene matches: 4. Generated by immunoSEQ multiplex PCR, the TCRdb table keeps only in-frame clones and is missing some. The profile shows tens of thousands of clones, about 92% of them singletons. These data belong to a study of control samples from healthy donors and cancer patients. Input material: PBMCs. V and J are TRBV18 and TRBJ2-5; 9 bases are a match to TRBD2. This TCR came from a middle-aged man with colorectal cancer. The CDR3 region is CASSPPRGREQETQYF. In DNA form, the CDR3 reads TGTGCCAGCTCACCACCGCGCGGGAGGGAACAAGAGACCCAGTACTTC.